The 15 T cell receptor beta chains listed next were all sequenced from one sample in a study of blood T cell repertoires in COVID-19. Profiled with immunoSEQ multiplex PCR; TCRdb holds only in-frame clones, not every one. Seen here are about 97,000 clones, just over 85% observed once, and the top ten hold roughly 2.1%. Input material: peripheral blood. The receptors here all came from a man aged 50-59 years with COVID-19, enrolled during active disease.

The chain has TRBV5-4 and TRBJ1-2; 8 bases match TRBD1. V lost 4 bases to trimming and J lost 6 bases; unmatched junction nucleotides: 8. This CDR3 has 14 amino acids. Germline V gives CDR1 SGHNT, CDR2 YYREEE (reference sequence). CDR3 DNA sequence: TGTGCCAGCAGCCCAAAAGGACAGGGCGATGGCTACACCTTC. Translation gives CASSPKGQGDGYTF.

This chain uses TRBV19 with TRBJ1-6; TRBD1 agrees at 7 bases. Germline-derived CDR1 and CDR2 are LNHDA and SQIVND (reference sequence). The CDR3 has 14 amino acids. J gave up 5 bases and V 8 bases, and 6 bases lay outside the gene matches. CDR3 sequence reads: CASAGTANNSPLHF. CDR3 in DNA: TGTGCCAGTGCCGGGACAGCCAATAATTCACCCCTCCACTTT.

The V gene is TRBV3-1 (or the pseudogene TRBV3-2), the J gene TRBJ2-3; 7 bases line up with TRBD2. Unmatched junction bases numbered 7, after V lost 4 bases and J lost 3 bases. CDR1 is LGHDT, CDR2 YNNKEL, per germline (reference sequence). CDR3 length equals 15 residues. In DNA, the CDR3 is TGTGCCAGCAGCCCGAATGGACTAGGGACAGATACGCAGTATTTT. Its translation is CASSPNGLGTDTQYF.

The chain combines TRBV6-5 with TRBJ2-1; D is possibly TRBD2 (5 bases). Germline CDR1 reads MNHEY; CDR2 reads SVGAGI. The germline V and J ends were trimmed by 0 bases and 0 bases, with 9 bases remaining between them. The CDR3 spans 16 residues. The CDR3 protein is CASSYSRGSSYNEQFF. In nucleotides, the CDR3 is TGTGCCAGCAGTTACTCCCGAGGGAGCTCCTACAATGAGCAGTTCTTC.

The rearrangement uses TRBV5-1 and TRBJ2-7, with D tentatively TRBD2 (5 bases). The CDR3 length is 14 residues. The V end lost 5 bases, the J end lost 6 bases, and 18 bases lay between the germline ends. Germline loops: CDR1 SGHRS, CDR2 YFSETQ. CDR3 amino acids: CASSSAPTTSEQYF. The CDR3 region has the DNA TGCGCCAGCAGTTCGGCCCCCACCACTAGCGAGCAGTACTTC.

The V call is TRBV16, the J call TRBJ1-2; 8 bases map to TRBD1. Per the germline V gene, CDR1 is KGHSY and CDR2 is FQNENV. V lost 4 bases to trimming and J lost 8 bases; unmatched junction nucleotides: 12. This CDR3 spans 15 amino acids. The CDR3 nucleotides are TGTGCCAGCAGCCCCAATCAGGGACAGGCAAGAGGCTACACCTTC. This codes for CASSPNQGQARGYTF.

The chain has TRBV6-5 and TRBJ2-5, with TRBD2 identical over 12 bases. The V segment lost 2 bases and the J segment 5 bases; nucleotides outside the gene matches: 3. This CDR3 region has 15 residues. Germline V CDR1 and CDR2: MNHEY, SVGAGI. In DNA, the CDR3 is TGTGCCAGCAGTTACCCTACTAGCGGGGGGGAGACCCAGTACTTC. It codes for CASSYPTSGGETQYF.

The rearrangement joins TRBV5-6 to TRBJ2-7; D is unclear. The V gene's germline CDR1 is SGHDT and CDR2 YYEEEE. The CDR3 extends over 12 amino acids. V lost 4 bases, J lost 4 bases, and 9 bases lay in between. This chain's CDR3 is CASSREFYEQYF. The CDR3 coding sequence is TGTGCCAGCAGCCGAGAGTTTTACGAGCAGTACTTC.

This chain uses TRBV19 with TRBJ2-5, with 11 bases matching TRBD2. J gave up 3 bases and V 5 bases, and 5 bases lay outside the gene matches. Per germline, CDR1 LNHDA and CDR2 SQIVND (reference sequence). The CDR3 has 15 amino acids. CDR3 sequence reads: CASSDNSGGEETQYF. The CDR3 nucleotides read TGTGCCAGTAGTGACAATAGCGGGGGGGAAGAGACCCAGTACTTC.

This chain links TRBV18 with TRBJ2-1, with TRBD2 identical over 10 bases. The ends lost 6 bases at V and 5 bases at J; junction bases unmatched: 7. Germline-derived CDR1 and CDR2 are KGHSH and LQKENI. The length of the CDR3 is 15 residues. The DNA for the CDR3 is TGTGCCAGCTCCCCCGTAGCGGGGGGCGACAATGAGCAGTTCTTC. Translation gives CASSPVAGGDNEQFF.

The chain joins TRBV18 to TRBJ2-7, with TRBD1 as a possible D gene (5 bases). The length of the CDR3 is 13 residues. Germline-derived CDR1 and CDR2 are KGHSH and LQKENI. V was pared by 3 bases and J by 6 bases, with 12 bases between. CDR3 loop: CASSPQGSGEQYF. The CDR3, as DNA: TGTGCCAGCTCACCCCAGGGCTCGGGCGAGCAGTACTTC. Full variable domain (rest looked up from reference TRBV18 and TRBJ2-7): NAGVMQNPRHLVRRRGQEARLRCSPMKGHSHVYWYRQLPEEGLKFMVYLQKENIIDESGMPKERFSAEFPKEGPSILRIQQVVRGDSAAYFCASSPQGSGEQYFGPGTRLTVT.

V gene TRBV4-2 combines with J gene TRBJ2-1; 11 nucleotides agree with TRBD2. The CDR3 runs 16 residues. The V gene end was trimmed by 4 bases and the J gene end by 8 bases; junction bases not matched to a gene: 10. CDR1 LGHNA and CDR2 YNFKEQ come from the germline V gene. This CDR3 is CASSPHLAGGGDEQFF. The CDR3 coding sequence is TGTGCCAGCAGCCCCCACCTAGCGGGGGGCGGGGATGAGCAGTTCTTC.

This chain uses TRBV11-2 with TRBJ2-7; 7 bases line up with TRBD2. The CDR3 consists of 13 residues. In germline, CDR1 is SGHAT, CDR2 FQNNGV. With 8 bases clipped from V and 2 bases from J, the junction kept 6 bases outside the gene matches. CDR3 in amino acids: CASGTSDAYEQYF. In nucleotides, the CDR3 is TGTGCCAGCGGAACTAGCGACGCCTACGAGCAGTACTTC.

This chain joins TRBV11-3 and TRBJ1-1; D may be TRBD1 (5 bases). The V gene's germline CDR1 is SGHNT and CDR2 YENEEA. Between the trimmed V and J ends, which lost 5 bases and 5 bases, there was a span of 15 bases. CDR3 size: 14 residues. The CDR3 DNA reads TGTGCCAGCAGCGCTCAGGGATTGGGAACTGAAGCTTTCTTT. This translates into CASSAQGLGTEAFF. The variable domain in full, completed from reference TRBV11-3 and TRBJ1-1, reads EAGVVQSPRYKIIEKKQPVAFWCNPISGHNTLYWYLQNLGQGPELLIRYENEEAVDDSQLPKDRFSAERLKGVDSTLKIQPAELGDSAVYLCASSAQGLGTEAFFGQGTRLTVV.

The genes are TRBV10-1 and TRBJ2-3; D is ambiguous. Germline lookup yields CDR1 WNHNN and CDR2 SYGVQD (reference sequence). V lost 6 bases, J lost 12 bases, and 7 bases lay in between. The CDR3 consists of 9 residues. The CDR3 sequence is CASRARQYF. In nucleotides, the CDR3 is TGCGCCAGCAGGGCACGTCAGTATTTT.